The TCR beta chain described here comes from a study of T cells in Graves' hyperthyroidism and ophthalmopathy. Study-level points and caveats: Blood held most thyroid clonotypes expanded above 0.001 frequency.

Amplification of TCR beta CDR3 regions used RNA as the template. Initially, a first-round RT-PCR of the TCR CDR3 employed the HTBI primer set. TCRdb redid the calling of the multiplex PCR reads with MiXCR, one entry per CDR3 protein. The sample lists about 500,000 distinct CDR3 sequences, about a sixth occurring once. This clonotype was observed at least ten times. The antigen remains unidentified. Germline CDR1 is KGHDR and CDR2 is SFDVKD. CDR3 length: 14 residues. V trimming: 7 bases; J trimming: 2 bases; junction bases outside the gene matches: 4. The sample taken for sequencing was blood. The sequence came from a woman in her late teens or twenties with Graves' hyperthyroidism. The chain carries TRBV24-1 and TRBJ1-2, with TRBD1 identical over 9 bases. CDR3 DNA: TGTGCCACCAGGGGACAGGGTGAGAACTATGGCTACACCTTC. Its translation is CATRGQGENYGYTF.